This TCR beta chain is drawn from a study of cytomegalovirus exposure and HLA in healthy donors. The CDR3 is 15 residues long. Germline-derived CDR1 and CDR2 are SNHLY and FYNNEI. The V segment lost 5 bases and the J segment 1 base; nucleotides outside the gene matches: 4. 13 Jbeta primers and 60 Vbeta primers were used for the PCR. Some clones are missing from TCRdb's copy, which holds only in-frame ones; the method was immunoSEQ multiplex PCR. The sample yields approximately 150,000 clones, 70% to 85% seen once. The sequencing input was PBMCs. The chain employs TRBV2 and TRBJ1-2, with 10 bases matching TRBD1. The TCR was taken from a male donor in good health and CMV-seronegative. CDR3 protein: CASSSTGGFNYGYTF. The DNA of the CDR3 is TGTGCCAGCAGTTCGACAGGGGGCTTTAACTATGGCTACACCTTC.